Shown below are 25 T cell receptor beta chains from a single sample sequenced in a study of blood T cell repertoires in COVID-19. TCRdb's copy holds only in-frame clones and misses some; the assay was immunoSEQ multiplex PCR. The data contain a few hundred thousand clones, around 84% of them singletons. Material for sequencing was peripheral blood. All receptors derive from a woman aged 80 or over with active or convalescent COVID-19.

This chain connects TRBV6-2 or TRBV6-3 to TRBJ1-1; D possibly corresponds to TRBD1 (5 bases). The germline V gene encodes CDR1 MNHEY and CDR2 SVGEGT. This CDR3 spans 14 amino acids. V lost 6 bases and J lost 5, with 16 bases in between. The DNA for the CDR3 is TGTGCCAGCAGCACCCGGGGGGAATCTACTGAAGCTTTCTTT. It specifies CASSTRGESTEAFF.

The CDR3 protein is CASTTLAGAQETQYF. The CDR3 region has the DNA TGTGCCAGCACCACACTAGCGGGGGCCCAAGAGACCCAGTACTTC. This sequence joins TRBV6-6 and TRBJ2-5; TRBD2 aligns across 11 bases. This CDR3 has 15 residues. Germline values: CDR1 MNHNY, CDR2 SVGAGI (reference sequence). V was pared by 7 bases and J by 1 base, with 5 bases of the junction left unmatched.

The chain employs TRBV7-2 and TRBJ1-2; 8 positions match TRBD1. The ends lost 6 bases at V and 4 bases at J; junction bases unmatched: 4. Germline lookup yields CDR1 SGHTA and CDR2 FQGNSA. This CDR3 spans 13 amino acids. CDR3 amino acids: CASSQGAGYGYTF. CDR3 nucleotides: TGTGCCAGCAGTCAGGGGGCGGGCTATGGCTACACCTTC. The entire variable domain, with the rest obtained from reference TRBV7-2 and TRBJ1-2, is as follows: GAGVSQSPSNKVTEKGKDVELRCDPISGHTALYWYRQSLGQGLEFLIYFQGNSAPDKSGLPSDRFSAERTGGSVSTLTIQRTQQEDSAVYLCASSQGAGYGYTFGSGTRLTVV.

The chain carries TRBV6-5 and TRBJ2-5; perhaps TRBD1 as D (5 bases). Trimming stripped 0 bases from V and 12 bases from J, with 14 bases between. This CDR3 comprises 13 residues. Germline V gives CDR1 MNHEY, CDR2 SVGAGI. CDR3 sequence: CASSYSGRESEYF. The CDR3 DNA reads TGTGCCAGCAGTTACTCTGGCAGGGAATCGGAGTACTTC.

The count of this clone is one. The rearrangement joins TRBV5-1 to TRBJ1-2, with D perhaps TRBD1 (6 bases). This CDR3 spans 13 amino acids. CDR1 is SGHRS and CDR2 is YFSETQ in the germline V gene. V was clipped by 4 bases and J by 6 bases, with 13 bases between them. The CDR3 DNA reads TGCGCCAGCAGCCCAGGACAGTTTAATGGCTACACCTTC. Translated: CASSPGQFNGYTF.

This sequence joins TRBV15 and TRBJ1-6, with D possibly matching TRBD1 (6 bases). The CDR3 runs to 19 residues. Germline CDR1 LNHNV, CDR2 YYDKDF (reference sequence). Trimming took 0 bases from V and 7 from J, leaving 22 bases between them. The CDR3: CATSRDIATSGGINSPLHF. CDR3 sequence (DNA): TGTGCCACCAGCAGAGATATCGCCACTAGCGGGGGCATCAATTCACCCCTCCACTTT.

V and J are TRBV7-2 and TRBJ1-5; D is ambiguous. With 2 bases removed from V and 3 bases from J, the gap between germline ends came to 8 bases. Germline assignment: CDR1 SGHTA and CDR2 FQGNSA. The CDR3 extends over 14 amino acids. The CDR3 DNA follows: TGTGCCAGCAGCTTACTTCTCTTCAATCAGCCCCAGCATTTT. Translated, it gives CASSLLLFNQPQHF.

J is TRBJ1-2 and V is TRBV7-2; D remains unclear. CDR1 and CDR2 (germline): SGHTA, FQGNSA. Trimming shortened V by 8 bases and J by 0 bases, and 16 bases separated the two germline ends. The CDR3 covers 15 residues. Here the CDR3 reads CASRKTGGSNYGYTF. CDR3 DNA: TGTGCCAGCCGAAAGACCGGCGGATCTAACTATGGCTACACCTTC.

The chain joins TRBV5-1 to TRBJ2-7, with TRBD2 identical over 9 bases. The CDR3 runs 16 residues. V shed 4 bases and J 3 bases; nucleotides not matched to a gene: 11. CDR1 and CDR2 from the germline V gene are SGHRS and YFSETQ. The CDR3 sequence is CASSPRGGTQNYEQYF. The CDR3, as DNA: TGCGCCAGCAGCCCGCGGGGGGGGACCCAGAACTACGAGCAGTACTTC. The whole variable domain, filled in from reference TRBV5-1 and TRBJ2-7, reads KAGVTQTPRYLIKTRGQQVTLSCSPISGHRSVSWYQQTPGQGLQFLFEYFSETQRNKGNFPGRFSGRQFSNSRSEMNVSTLELGDSALYLCASSPRGGTQNYEQYFGPGTRLTVT.

V usage is TRBV9 and J usage is TRBJ2-7, with 9 bases that match TRBD2. The CDR3 spans 15 residues. Germline loops: CDR1 SGDLS, CDR2 YYNGEE. V dropped 0 bases and J dropped 2; count of bases not matched to a gene: 3. The CDR3 nucleotides are TGTGCCAGCAGCGTAGAGGCTAGCGGGACCTACGAGCAGTACTTC. Translated: CASSVEASGTYEQYF.

The chain combines TRBV6-2 or TRBV6-3 with TRBJ2-1, with 9 positions matching TRBD1. The CDR3 runs 17 residues. The V gene's germline CDR1 is MNHEY and CDR2 SVGEGT. V gave up 3 bases and J gave up 1 base; unmatched junction bases: 7. CDR3 DNA sequence: TGTGCCAGCAGTTATTCTTACAGGGGGCTTTCCTACAATGAGCAGTTCTTC. Protein product: CASSYSYRGLSYNEQFF.

The gene calls are TRBV7-2 and TRBJ1-1; D is unclear. V was pared by 0 bases and J by 11 bases, with 16 bases between. Per the germline V gene, CDR1 is SGHTA and CDR2 is FQGNSA. This CDR3 comprises 14 residues. CDR3 region: CASSLAASAGVAFF. The CDR3 DNA reads TGTGCCAGCAGCTTAGCGGCCTCGGCCGGAGTGGCTTTCTTT.

The chain recombines TRBV12-3 or TRBV12-4 with TRBJ1-2; 7 nucleotides match TRBD1. Losses at the gene ends were 5 bases for V and 5 bases for J; bases not matched to a gene: 5. This CDR3 has 13 residues. The CDR3 is CASSRTGDYGYTF. The CDR3 nucleotides are TGTGCCAGCAGTCGGACAGGTGATTATGGCTACACCTTC.

About this clone: The identical CDR3 is also encoded by other nucleotide sequences in the sample. The V gene is TRBV7-2, the J gene TRBJ1-2; TRBD1 agrees at 7 bases. Germline CDR1 SGHTA, CDR2 FQGNSA. V lost 1 base and J lost 5; bases outside the gene matches: 1. The CDR3 extends over 13 amino acids. CDR3: CASSLGQGYGYTF. CDR3 nucleotide sequence: TGTGCCAGCAGCTTAGGACAGGGTTATGGCTACACCTTC.

The rearrangement links TRBV6-5 to TRBJ2-3; TRBD1 aligns across 7 bases. V lost 4 bases to trimming and J lost 4 bases; unmatched junction nucleotides: 5. Per the germline V gene, CDR1 is MNHEY and CDR2 is SVGAGI. This CDR3 region has 14 residues. The CDR3 sequence is CASSFHRGADTQYF. The DNA for the CDR3 is TGTGCCAGCAGTTTTCACAGGGGAGCAGATACGCAGTATTTT.

This clone occurred once. The chain has TRBV5-4 and TRBJ2-3, with TRBD2 matching 10 bases. Per the germline V gene, CDR1 is SGHNT and CDR2 is YYREEE (reference sequence). V trimming: 3 bases; J trimming: 5 bases; junction bases outside the gene matches: 3. This CDR3 spans 14 amino acids. In DNA, the CDR3 is TGTGCCAGCAGCTCAAAGCGGGGGGGAGATACGCAGTATTTT. Translated: CASSSKRGGDTQYF.

The chain has TRBV7-9 and TRBJ1-2, with a tentative D call TRBD1 (5 bases). Germline V CDR1 and CDR2: SEHNR, FQNEAQ (reference sequence). CDR3 length: 14 residues. Between the trimmed V and J ends, which lost 7 bases and 4 bases, there was a span of 16 bases. CDR3: CASTPGGGGYGYTF. The CDR3 coding sequence is TGTGCCAGCACCCCAGGTGGCGGGGGCTATGGCTACACCTTC.

This chain uses TRBV3-1 (or the pseudogene TRBV3-2) with TRBJ2-1; TRBD2 agrees at 9 bases. Per the germline V gene, CDR1 is LGHDT and CDR2 is YNNKEL (reference sequence). The CDR3 consists of 14 residues. After removal of 4 bases from V and 9 bases from J, the junction contained 7 bases not matched to a gene. The CDR3 region is CASSRAGGPGEQFF. For the CDR3, the DNA is TGTGCCAGCAGCCGCGCGGGAGGGCCAGGTGAGCAGTTCTTC.

V and J are TRBV9 and TRBJ2-7; 9 nucleotides match TRBD2. The V gene's germline CDR1 is SGDLS and CDR2 YYNGEE. There are 22 residues in the CDR3. V lost 7 bases to trimming and J lost 4 bases; unmatched junction nucleotides: 33. CDR3 protein: CASLVKGAEVSPIAGEPYEQYF. The CDR3 region has the DNA TGTGCCAGCCTGGTTAAGGGGGCTGAGGTTTCACCTATAGCGGGAGAGCCTTACGAGCAGTACTTC. Combining the CDR3 with reference TRBV9 and TRBJ2-7 gives the whole variable domain DSGVTQTPKHLITATGQRVTLRCSPRSGDLSVYWYQQSLDQGLQFLIQYYNGEERAKGNILERFSAQQFPDLHSELNLSSLELGDSALYFCASLVKGAEVSPIAGEPYEQYFGPGTRLTVT.

The chain is built from TRBV6-1 and TRBJ1-2; D not resolved. Germline V gene data show CDR1 as MNHNS and CDR2 as SASEGT. The CDR3 runs 14 residues. V dropped 5 bases and J dropped 4 bases, with 14 bases sitting between them. CDR3 protein: CASSPGSVAYGYTF. Written as DNA, the CDR3 is TGTGCCAGCAGTCCCGGTTCGGTTGCCTATGGCTACACCTTC.

The genes are TRBV5-4 and TRBJ2-7; D perhaps matches TRBD2 (6 bases). CDR1 is SGHNT, CDR2 YYREEE, per germline (reference sequence). This CDR3 is 16 amino acids long. The V end was cut by 4 bases, the J end by 7 bases, with 24 bases between. The CDR3 reads CASSPRRGVGLGEQYF. CDR3 in DNA: TGTGCCAGCAGCCCACGGAGGGGCGTAGGTCTGGGTGAGCAGTACTTC. Using reference TRBV5-4 and TRBJ2-7 for the parts outside the CDR3, the full variable domain is ETGVTQSPTHLIKTRGQQVTLRCSSQSGHNTVSWYQQALGQGPQFIFQYYREEENGRGNFPPRFSGLQFPNYSSELNVNALELDDSALYLCASSPRRGVGLGEQYFGPGTRLTVT.

The chain uses TRBV7-9 and TRBJ2-3; D gene ambiguous. The V gene lost 2 bases and the J gene lost 4 bases, with 4 bases spanning the gap. The germline gives CDR1 SEHNR, CDR2 FQNEAQ (reference sequence). The CDR3 covers 12 residues. CDR3: CASSLLSDTQYF. CDR3 nucleotides: TGTGCCAGCAGCTTACTATCAGATACGCAGTATTTT.

The chain carries TRBV27 and TRBJ2-1; D may be TRBD1 (5 bases). The V gene lost 6 bases and the J gene lost 2 bases, with 17 bases spanning the gap. Germline V lookup: CDR1 MNHEY, CDR2 SMNVEV (reference sequence). This CDR3 contains 16 residues. In DNA form, the CDR3 reads TGTGCCAGCAGCAACGCTCAGGGTAGCCCCTACAATGAGCAGTTCTTC. This gives the protein CASSNAQGSPYNEQFF.

The rearrangement uses TRBV7-2 and TRBJ1-1; no reliable D call. CDR3 size: 13 residues. V was trimmed by 1 base and J by 6 bases, leaving 9 bases between them. Germline V lookup: CDR1 SGHTA, CDR2 FQGNSA. CDR3 DNA: TGTGCCAGCAGCTTAGGTGGCGGCGCTGAAGCTTTCTTT. It yields the protein CASSLGGGAEAFF.

The table lists this clone with a count of one. This rearrangement joins TRBV5-8 to TRBJ1-4; D is perhaps TRBD1 (5 bases). The CDR3 runs 15 residues. V was clipped by 0 bases and J by 8 bases, with 14 bases between them. The germline gives CDR1 SGHTS, CDR2 YDEGEE. The CDR3 loop is CASSLAGGFGEKLFF. CDR3 bases: TGTGCCAGCAGCTTGGCCGGGGGTTTCGGGGAAAAACTGTTTTTT.